Below are 27 T cell receptor beta chains sequenced from a single sample in a study of T-cell memory formation after mild COVID-19. TCRdb re-derived calls from the 5' RACE reads in MiXCR, one entry per CDR3 protein. The table lists more than 150,000 distinct CDR3 sequences, less than 20% of them singletons, with approximately 4% in the top ten. Sequences were obtained from PBMCs or a T cell subset sorted from them (not recorded which). These receptors came from a man younger than 35 who had mild COVID-19 (a few samples of this study predate the infection). Cell type and time point are not known.

Only a few counts were recorded for this clonotype. The chain employs TRBV7-2 and TRBJ1-1; unclear D gene. In germline, CDR1 is SGHTA, CDR2 FQGNSA. The V end was cut by 5 bases, the J end by 7 bases, with 17 bases between. The CDR3 loop spans 14 amino acids. This chain's CDR3 is CASSPTGRVGEAFF. The CDR3 bases are TGTGCCAGCAGCCCGACCGGGCGGGTCGGTGAAGCTTTCTTT.

The rearrangement links TRBV20-1 to TRBJ1-4; no firm D call. Looked up from germline, CDR1 is DFQATT and CDR2 is SNEGSKA (reference sequence). Deletions cut 5 bases from V and 4 bases from J, with 5 bases between. This CDR3 has 11 amino acids. The CDR3 here is CSAAVNEKLFF. The CDR3 nucleotides read TGCAGTGCTGCCGTTAATGAAAAACTGTTTTTT.

The J gene is TRBJ1-2, the V gene TRBV11-2, with 8 bases lining up with TRBD1. The germline V gene encodes CDR1 SGHAT and CDR2 FQNNGV. This CDR3 has 15 amino acids. With V trimmed by 2 bases and J by 3 bases, 5 bases remained unmatched. The CDR3 DNA reads TGTGCCAGCAGCTTATTCCAGGGGGCGGACTATGGCTACACCTTC. This translates into CASSLFQGADYGYTF.

This clonotype was seen once. This sequence joins TRBV20-1 and TRBJ2-1; D remains ambiguous. Germline CDR1 reads DFQATT; CDR2 reads SNEGSKA (reference sequence). Trimming left V 6 bases short and J 0 bases short, with 15 bases between. The CDR3 extends over 15 amino acids. CDR3 region: CSAELAVSSYNEQFF. CDR3 DNA: TGCAGTGCAGAACTGGCCGTAAGCTCCTACAATGAGCAGTTCTTC.

V and J are TRBV15 and TRBJ2-5; possible D gene TRBD1, 5 bases. V lost 4 bases and J lost 4, with 16 bases in between. Germline V gene sequence: CDR1 LNHNV, CDR2 YYDKDF (reference sequence). CDR3 length equals 15 residues. CDR3 in DNA: TGTGCCACCAGCAAACCCTTTGGGCAGGGAGAGACCCAGTACTTC. Its protein is CATSKPFGQGETQYF.

The CDR3 spells CASSPGGAGEQYV. As DNA, the CDR3 is TGCGCCAGCAGCCCAGGGGGCGCGGGGGAGCAGTACGTC. The chain links TRBV5-1 to TRBJ2-7; 8 nucleotides align to TRBD1. The CDR3 is 13 amino acids. Germline CDR1 reads SGHRS; CDR2 reads YFSETQ. Trimming took 4 bases from V and 7 from J; bases not matched to a gene: 7.

The V and J genes are TRBV20-1 and TRBJ2-5, with 8 bases aligning to TRBD2. The J segment lost 5 bases and the V segment lost 2 bases, leaving 19 bases of the junction unmatched. CDR1 DFQATT and CDR2 SNEGSKA come from the germline V gene (reference sequence). The CDR3 length is 18 residues. The CDR3 region has the DNA TGCAGTGCTAGACTTATCCGGGGTAGCGGGGTCGGGCACGAGACCCAGTACTTC. As protein: CSARLIRGSGVGHETQYF.

This chain uses TRBV2 with TRBJ2-7; D may be TRBD2 (6 bases). Trimming pared 7 bases from V and 4 bases from J, leaving 11 bases between. Germline lookup yields CDR1 SNHLY and CDR2 FYNNEI. The CDR3 is made up of 12 amino acids. The CDR3 region has the DNA TGTGCCAGCAAGGAGGGGAGGTACGAGCAGTACTTC. Protein: CASKEGRYEQYF.

This clonotype was seen a handful of times. V is TRBV20-1 and J is TRBJ1-1, with no clear D. Germline CDR1 reads DFQATT; CDR2 reads SNEGSKA (reference sequence). Trimming cost V 6 bases and J 0 bases, with 17 bases left between them. This CDR3 has 15 amino acids. The CDR3 loop is CSARRPGSMNTEAFF. As DNA, the CDR3 is TGCAGTGCGAGACGTCCGGGGAGCATGAACACTGAAGCTTTCTTT.

This chain joins TRBV6-5 and TRBJ1-6, with D hard to call. V was trimmed by 2 bases and J by 7 bases, leaving 6 bases between them. In germline, CDR1 is MNHEY, CDR2 SVGAGI. The CDR3 contains 13 residues. The CDR3 DNA follows: TGTGCCAGCAGTTACGTTTCGAATTCACCCCTCCACTTT. This translates into CASSYVSNSPLHF.

This chain's CDR3 is CASSLTGDPYEQYF. The CDR3 region has the DNA TGCGCCAGCAGCTTGACAGGGGATCCCTACGAGCAGTACTTC. The chain has TRBV5-1 and TRBJ2-7, with 7 nucleotides matching TRBD1. CDR1 is SGHRS and CDR2 is YFSETQ in the germline V gene. This CDR3 comprises 14 residues. Trimming at V came to 1 base and at J to 2 bases, leaving 3 bases not matched to a gene. The full variable domain, its missing parts supplied by reference TRBV5-1 and TRBJ2-7, is KAGVTQTPRYLIKTRGQQVTLSCSPISGHRSVSWYQQTPGQGLQFLFEYFSETQRNKGNFPGRFSGRQFSNSRSEMNVSTLELGDSALYLCASSLTGDPYEQYFGPGTRLTVT.

This clonotype was counted ten times or more. The chain is built from TRBV12-3 or TRBV12-4 and TRBJ1-1, with D tentatively TRBD1 (5 bases). The V and J ends lost 1 base and 1 base respectively, with 7 bases between them. The CDR3 contains 14 residues. This CDR3 reads CASSLDQGNTEAFF. The DNA of the CDR3 is TGTGCCAGCAGTTTAGACCAGGGGAACACTGAAGCTTTCTTT.

The chain has TRBV28 and TRBJ2-3; 7 bases are shared with TRBD1. The CDR3 length is 15 residues. Germline CDR1 MDHEN, CDR2 SYDVKM. V was clipped by 2 bases and J by 2 bases; unmatched bases: 4. The CDR3 DNA reads as TGTGCCAGCAGTTTAAGGACAGGATTCACAGATACGCAGTATTTT. This gives the protein CASSLRTGFTDTQYF.

This chain links TRBV25-1 with TRBJ2-3; D uncertain. V lost 6 bases and J lost 5, with 9 bases in between. Germline V lookup: CDR1 MGHDK, CDR2 SYGVNS. The CDR3 spans 12 residues. The CDR3 here is CASSSWGDTQYF. Written as DNA, the CDR3 is TGTGCCAGCAGCTCCTGGGGAGATACGCAGTATTTT.

The chain links TRBV7-2 to TRBJ1-2; 12 bases fit TRBD1. Unmatched junction bases numbered 9, after V lost 8 bases and J lost 8 bases. Germline CDR1 is SGHTA and CDR2 is FQGNSA. The CDR3 contains 14 residues. The CDR3 DNA sequence: TGTGCCAGCCAGACCGGGACAGGGGGCCGCGGCTACACCTTC. It specifies CASQTGTGGRGYTF.

The V and J genes are TRBV29-1 and TRBJ2-5; D remains ambiguous. CDR1 and CDR2 from the germline V gene are SQVTM and ANQGSEA. The CDR3 runs to 12 residues. V was clipped by 4 bases and J by 5 bases, with 11 bases between them. CDR3 in DNA: TGCAGCGTTGTGATATTTGGGGAGACCCAGTACTTC. Its translation is CSVVIFGETQYF. The variable domain in full, completed from reference TRBV29-1 and TRBJ2-5, reads SAVISQKPSRDICQRGTSLTIQCQVDSQVTMMFWYRQQPGQSLTLIATANQGSEATYESGFVIDKFPISRPNLTFSTLTVSNMSPEDSSIYLCSVVIFGETQYFGPGTRLLVL.

The J gene is TRBJ2-2, the V gene TRBV29-1, with D maybe TRBD2 (6 bases). Germline values: CDR1 SQVTM, CDR2 ANQGSEA. This CDR3 contains 12 residues. The V and J ends lost 4 bases and 7 bases respectively, with 10 bases between them. Here the CDR3 DNA reads TGCAGCGTTGGAAGGGGAGGCGGGGAGCTGTTTTTT. It is translated as CSVGRGGGELFF.

The chain has TRBV18 and TRBJ2-7; 7 nucleotides agree with TRBD1. Losses at the gene ends were 3 bases for V and 7 bases for J; bases not matched to a gene: 6. This CDR3 is built from 13 residues. CDR1 KGHSH and CDR2 LQKENI come from the germline V gene. In DNA form, the CDR3 reads TGTGCCAGCTCACCCGACAGGGATGAGGAGCAGTACGTC. Translation: CASSPDRDEEQYV.

In this sample, this clonotype turned up a few times. The chain links TRBV6-1 to TRBJ1-1; D is uncertain. Germline lookup yields CDR1 MNHNS and CDR2 SASEGT. Between the trimmed V and J ends, which lost 7 bases and 6 bases, there was a span of 12 bases. This CDR3 is 12 amino acids long. The CDR3 sequence is CASTWTGSEAFF. Written as DNA, the CDR3 is TGTGCCAGCACTTGGACGGGATCTGAAGCTTTCTTT.

This clonotype was seen only a few times. This chain connects TRBV5-6 to TRBJ1-4; 7 nucleotides line up with TRBD1. The ends lost 4 bases at V and 0 bases at J; junction bases unmatched: 6. The V gene's germline CDR1 is SGHDT and CDR2 YYEEEE. The CDR3 contains 16 residues. This CDR3 is CASSGTGTATNEKLFF. In DNA, the CDR3 is TGTGCCAGCAGCGGAACAGGGACAGCAACTAATGAAAAACTGTTTTTT.

The sample holds many counts of this clonotype. The chain employs TRBV21-1 and TRBJ2-5; the D call in the table, TRBD1, was not verified against the DNA. TRBV21-1 is annotated as a pseudogene. This CDR3 region has 17 residues. CDR3 sequence: CASSKAPDRPREGTQYF. DNA for the CDR3: TGTGCCAGCAGCAAAGCCCCCGACAGGCCTCGGGAAGGGACCCAGTACTTC.

This chain connects TRBV5-1 to TRBJ2-3; possible D gene TRBD1, 6 bases. V was cut by 1 base and J by 5 bases, with 8 bases left in between. In germline, CDR1 is SGHRS, CDR2 YFSETQ. The CDR3 is 13 amino acids. The CDR3 reads CASSLSQGDTQYF. The CDR3 region has the DNA TGCGCCAGCAGCTTGTCACAGGGAGATACGCAGTATTTT.

This chain connects TRBV4-1 to TRBJ2-7; 7 nucleotides line up with TRBD1. The V segment lost 0 bases and the J segment 6 bases; nucleotides outside the gene matches: 2. The CDR3 loop spans 13 amino acids. The germline V gene encodes CDR1 MGHRA and CDR2 YSYEKL. DNA of the CDR3: TGCGCCAGCAGCCAAGATCCAGGGGGCGAGCAGTACTTC. It is translated as CASSQDPGGEQYF.

The V and J genes are TRBV28 and TRBJ1-2; no reliable D call. The length of the CDR3 is 13 residues. CDR1 is MDHEN, CDR2 SYDVKM, per germline. V gave up 2 bases and J gave up 1 base, with 5 bases separating them. Here the CDR3 DNA reads TGTGCCAGCAGTTTAAAGGTTAACTATGGCTACACCTTC. It yields the protein CASSLKVNYGYTF.

The chain carries TRBV5-5 and TRBJ2-5; D is perhaps TRBD1 (5 bases). Trimming took 4 bases from V and 3 from J, leaving 22 bases between them. Per the germline V gene, CDR1 is SGHKS and CDR2 is YYEKEE (reference sequence). The CDR3 extends over 17 amino acids. Written as DNA, the CDR3 is TGTGCCAGCAGCCCTACGGACACCTTACGACTTAAAGAGACCCAGTACTTC. Translating it yields CASSPTDTLRLKETQYF.

This chain joins TRBV6-1 and TRBJ1-5; D is ambiguous. The CDR3 has 12 amino acids. V shed 6 bases and J shed 3 bases, with 6 bases lying between them. The germline CDR1 and CDR2 sequences are MNHNS and SASEGT. CDR3 nucleotides: TGTGCCAGCAGCCGGGACAATCAGCCCCAGCATTTT. It is translated as CASSRDNQPQHF.

This clonotype showed up just a few times. This chain joins TRBV9 and TRBJ2-5, with D possibly being TRBD2 (6 bases). The CDR3 is 14 amino acids. Trimming shortened V by 2 bases and J by 5 bases, and 13 bases separated the two germline ends. CDR1 and CDR2 from the germline V gene are SGDLS and YYNGEE. The CDR3 region is CASSVQPGVETQYF. The CDR3, as DNA: TGTGCCAGCAGCGTCCAACCGGGGGTGGAGACCCAGTACTTC.